This T cell receptor beta chain was captured in a study of cytomegalovirus exposure and HLA in healthy donors. Primers included in the PCR were 60 Vbeta and 13 Jbeta primers. Some clones are missing from TCRdb's copy, which holds only in-frame ones; the method was immunoSEQ multiplex PCR. Among 150,000 to 200,000 clones, 65% to 75% were seen once, and the ten largest hold over 2%. At collection, donors were nominally healthy, but unrecorded immune exposures were probable. This CDR3 is 17 amino acids long. CDR1 is SGHRS, CDR2 YFSETQ, per germline. Trimming took 4 bases from V and 1 from J, leaving 18 bases between them.

The TCR comes from a human donor in good health. Specimen: PBMCs. The chain links TRBV5-1 to TRBJ1-5; possibly TRBD1 for D (5 bases). This chain's CDR3 is CASSPGLMEGSNQPQHF. In nucleotides, the CDR3 is TGCGCCAGCAGCCCGGGGTTAATGGAGGGGAGCAATCAGCCCCAGCATTTT.